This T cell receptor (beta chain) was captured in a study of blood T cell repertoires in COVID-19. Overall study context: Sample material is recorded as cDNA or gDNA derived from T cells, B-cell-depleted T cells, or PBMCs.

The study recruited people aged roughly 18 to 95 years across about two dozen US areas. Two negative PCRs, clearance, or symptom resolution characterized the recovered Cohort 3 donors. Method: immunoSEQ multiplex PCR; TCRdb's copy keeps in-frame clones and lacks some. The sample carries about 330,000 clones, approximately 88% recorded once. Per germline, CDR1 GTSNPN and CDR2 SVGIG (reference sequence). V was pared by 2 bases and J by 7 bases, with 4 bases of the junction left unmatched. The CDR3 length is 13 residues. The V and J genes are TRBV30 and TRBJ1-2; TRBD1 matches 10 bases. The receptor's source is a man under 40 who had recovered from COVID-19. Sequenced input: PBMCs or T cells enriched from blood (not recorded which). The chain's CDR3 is CAWSRDRGAGYTF. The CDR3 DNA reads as TGTGCCTGGAGTAGGGACAGGGGTGCTGGCTACACCTTC.